The rows below give T cell receptor beta chains drawn from one sample of a study of T-cell reconstitution after alpha-beta-depleted transplantation in children. One entry per CDR3 protein results from TCRdb running MiXCR on the PCR reads. The table records approximately 400,000 distinct CDR3 sequences, 11% of them present only once. The sequenced sample was PBMCs from the stem cell graft donor, obtained from the stem cell graft. These receptor sequences come from a human donor who donated a stem cell graft to a child with acute myeloid leukemia. Each CDR3 is given with its conserved first and last residue. Each record gives: V gene, J gene, CDR3 protein.

V: TRBV25-1
J: TRBJ2-3
CDR3: CASSEVHSVATDTQYF

V: TRBV5-6
J: TRBJ2-5
CDR3: CASSPMGAGKRRETQYF

V: TRBV6-2/TRBV6-3
J: TRBJ2-5
CDR3: CASSYSTVDREGGKKETQYF

V: TRBV20-1
J: TRBJ2-2
CDR3: CSARSPAQGTGELFF

V: TRBV7-2
J: TRBJ2-7
CDR3: CASSLDLANYEQYF

V: TRBV20-1
J: TRBJ1-5
CDR3: CSARNRDTHQPQHF

V: TRBV20-1
J: TRBJ2-3
CDR3: CSASRSSGGTDTQYF

V: TRBV25-1
J: TRBJ2-5
CDR3: CASSERRGETQYF

V: TRBV6-5
J: TRBJ1-2
CDR3: CASSYLASNYGYTF

V: TRBV6-4
J: TRBJ2-1
CDR3: CASSVTSGSYNEQFF

V: TRBV7-2
J: TRBJ1-1
CDR3: CASSLIRTPEAFF

V: TRBV7-9
J: TRBJ1-2
CDR3: CASSLETAGYGYTF

V: TRBV14
J: TRBJ1-3
CDR3: CASSQNVYTIYF

V: TRBV18
J: TRBJ2-1
CDR3: CASSPKGGPRYNEQFF

V: TRBV29-1
J: TRBJ2-1
CDR3: CSVAGGSLNEQFF

V: TRBV10-3
J: TRBJ2-1
CDR3: CAISESRTSWNEQFF

V: TRBV9
J: TRBJ2-3
CDR3: CASSGLRLAGETDTQYF

V: TRBV5-1
J: TRBJ2-7
CDR3: CASSLSPQGYEQYF

V: TRBV7-2
J: TRBJ2-5
CDR3: CASSSQGETQYF

V: TRBV7-9
J: TRBJ1-5
CDR3: CASSFQSNQPQHF

V: TRBV15
J: TRBJ2-7
CDR3: CATSRLRLDEQYF

V: TRBV7-9
J: TRBJ1-4
CDR3: CASSSVYEKLFF

V: TRBV18
J: TRBJ2-7
CDR3: CASSPMRENYEQYF

V: TRBV12-3/TRBV12-4
J: TRBJ2-1
CDR3: CASSLMGQGRRIYNEQFF

V: TRBV29-1
J: TRBJ2-3
CDR3: CSAGDTDTQYF

V: TRBV29-1
J: TRBJ2-5
CDR3: CSVPGQSFKETQYF

V: TRBV5-1
J: TRBJ1-1
CDR3: CASSPTAGSTEAFF

V: TRBV9
J: TRBJ2-1
CDR3: CASSVTSGRVDEQFF

V: TRBV20-1
J: TRBJ2-2
CDR3: CSASPLGGAHTGELFF

V: TRBV5-1
J: TRBJ2-1
CDR3: CASSSRGAGAYNEQFF

V: TRBV29-1
J: TRBJ2-3
CDR3: CSVDGPGGDTQYF

V: TRBV21-1
J: TRBJ2-7
CDR3: CASSNVEGTGQVDEQYF

V: TRBV5-1
J: TRBJ2-2
CDR3: CASSSGGANTGELFF

V: TRBV7-8
J: TRBJ2-7
CDR3: CASRPSWAYEQYF

V: TRBV27
J: TRBJ2-7
CDR3: CASSFFGGSYEQYF

V: TRBV7-8
J: TRBJ2-3
CDR3: CASSLVPPWRPGDTQYF

V: TRBV5-1
J: TRBJ1-3
CDR3: CASSLEGNSGNTIYF

V: TRBV12-3/TRBV12-4
J: TRBJ2-2
CDR3: CASSLATSGGANTGELFF

V: TRBV4-1
J: TRBJ1-1
CDR3: CASSDGLMNTEAFF

V: TRBV19
J: TRBJ1-5
CDR3: CASSFGTGLYSNQPQHF

V: TRBV7-2
J: TRBJ2-1
CDR3: CASSRTSGQSWRQFF

V: TRBV2
J: TRBJ2-4
CDR3: CASRESRNIQYF

V: TRBV12-3/TRBV12-4
J: TRBJ2-6
CDR3: CATELEANVLTF

V: TRBV5-1
J: TRBJ2-4
CDR3: CASSPEYSGTDNIQYF

V: TRBV20-1
J: TRBJ2-3
CDR3: CSAVWGSGGMKVRTDTQYF

V: TRBV5-1
J: TRBJ2-1
CDR3: CASSFCNWDEQFF

V: TRBV29-1
J: TRBJ2-2
CDR3: CSVVLNFVTGELFF

V: TRBV6-6
J: TRBJ1-2
CDR3: CASSYTDREGYTF

V: TRBV5-1
J: TRBJ2-1
CDR3: CASSLGLGREQFF

V: TRBV5-1
J: TRBJ1-1
CDR3: CASSLVQGGAEAFF

V: TRBV20-1
J: TRBJ2-3
CDR3: CSAKQRGYSDTQYF

V: TRBV15
J: TRBJ2-5
CDR3: CATSVPGNQETQYF

V: TRBV20-1
J: TRBJ2-4
CDR3: CCFDGTSGIFTKNIQYF